Listed below are T cell receptor beta chains from one sample, sequenced in a study of T cells of healthy individuals. In TCRdb, the 5' RACE reads were re-called with MiXCR into one record per CDR3 protein. The data hold around 63,000 distinct CDR3 sequences, with 15% to 20% observed a single time. All receptors derive from a human donor in good health. The CDR3 runs from the conserved cysteine through the conserved F or W. A D gene is named only where the DNA matches it firmly. Some rows mark clone size as missing; the rest say once, few, many or name a class of expanded clone.

d_call,v_call,j_call,clone_size,cdr3_aa,cdr3_nt
TRBD2,TRBV4-1,TRBJ2-1,-,CASSQRLAGEVTKNNEQFF,TGCGCCAGCAGCCAGAGACTAGCGGGAGAGGTTACGAAAAACAATGAGCAGTTCTTC
-,TRBV6-5,TRBJ2-7,few,CASSIYTGIGPEQYF,TGTGCCAGCAGTATCTACACGGGGATAGGCCCCGAGCAGTACTTC
-,TRBV5-4,TRBJ2-2,many,CASSPWGETGELFF,TGTGCCAGCAGCCCCTGGGGAGAAACCGGGGAGCTGTTTTTT
TRBD2,TRBV9,TRBJ2-1,many,CASSVTSGGYNEQFF,TGTGCCAGCAGCGTTACTAGCGGGGGCTACAATGAGCAGTTCTTC
-,TRBV10-1,TRBJ2-5,-,CASGGAVQETQYF,TGCGCCAGCGGTGGGGCAGTCCAAGAGACCCAGTACTTC
-,TRBV6-5,TRBJ1-5,many,CASSYSRNSNQPQHF,TGTGCCAGCAGTTACTCCCGGAATAGCAATCAGCCCCAGCATTTT
-,TRBV6-5,TRBJ1-2,-,CASRLQGNYGYTF,TGTGCCAGCAGACTACAGGGAAACTATGGCTACACCTTC
-,TRBV20-1,TRBJ1-2,few,CSAPPRPNYGYTF,TGCAGTGCCCCACCCCGCCCCAACTATGGCTACACCTTC
-,TRBV5-1,TRBJ2-1,-,CASSSEHRADNEQFF,TGCGCCAGCAGCTCCGAGCACAGGGCGGACAATGAGCAGTTCTTC
-,TRBV12-3/TRBV12-4,TRBJ2-3,few,CASRPSSSTTQQYF,TGTGCCAGCAGGCCTTCGAGCTCGACAACGCAGCAGTATTTT
-,TRBV10-2,TRBJ2-4,-,CASSWGANIQYF,TGCGCCAGCAGTTGGGGGGCGAACATTCAGTACTTC
TRBD1,TRBV6-1,TRBJ2-2,-,CASSEVTGALGELFF,TGTGCCAGCAGTGAAGTAACAGGGGCCCTGGGGGAGCTGTTTTTT
TRBD2,TRBV6-2/TRBV6-3,TRBJ2-1,few,CASSYTSGRGVSYNEQFF,TGTGCCAGCAGTTACACTAGCGGGAGAGGGGTATCCTACAATGAGCAGTTCTTC
-,TRBV29-1,TRBJ1-2,-,CSVGSPRGGGGGYTF,TGCAGCGTTGGAAGTCCCCGGGGCGGTGGTGGTGGCTACACCTTC
-,TRBV12-3/TRBV12-4,TRBJ1-2,few,CASSGYRDGYGYTF,TGTGCCAGCAGCGGATACAGGGACGGCTATGGCTACACCTTC
TRBD1,TRBV12-5,TRBJ2-6,few,CASGYRGRAGANVLTF,TGTGCTAGTGGCTACAGGGGCAGAGCTGGGGCCAACGTCCTGACTTTC
-,TRBV19,TRBJ1-6,once,CASRRVSDSPLHF,TGTGCCAGTCGTCGGGTCTCTGATTCACCCCTCCACTTT
TRBD1,TRBV9,TRBJ1-1,few,CASSAHRGRNTEAFF,TGTGCCAGCAGCGCCCACAGGGGGCGGAACACTGAAGCTTTCTTT
-,TRBV27,TRBJ2-7,-,CASRPRDNYSYEQYF,TGTGCCAGCAGACCCAGGGACAATTACTCCTACGAGCAGTACTTC
-,TRBV7-9,TRBJ2-1,few,CFCARDNEQFF,TGTTTCTGTGCGCGGGACAATGAGCAGTTCTTC
TRBD2,TRBV25-1,TRBJ2-5,few,CASSVRGGEETQYF,TGTGCCAGCAGTGTACGGGGGGGCGAAGAGACCCAGTACTTC
-,TRBV6-1,TRBJ1-5,once,CVSSEEDGGVQPQHF,TGTGTCAGCAGTGAAGAGGACGGGGGTGTTCAGCCCCAGCATTTT
-,TRBV10-3,TRBJ1-6,many,CAISGEGYNSPLHF,TGTGCCATCAGTGGAGAGGGCTATAATTCACCCCTCCACTTT
-,TRBV19,TRBJ2-6,-,CASSSGRASGANVLTF,TGTGCCAGTAGTAGCGGTAGGGCCTCTGGGGCCAACGTCCTGACTTTC
-,TRBV4-2,TRBJ2-7,few,CASSQDPRATSYEQYF,TGTGCCAGCAGCCAAGATCCACGGGCCACCTCCTACGAGCAGTACTTC
-,TRBV7-9,TRBJ2-5,many,CASSLGSLAQETQYF,TGTGCCAGCAGCTTAGGATCTCTAGCCCAAGAGACCCAGTACTTC
-,TRBV4-1,TRBJ1-5,many,CASSQAGTPQHF,TGCGCCAGCAGCCAAGCAGGGACGCCCCAGCATTTT
TRBD1,TRBV7-2,TRBJ2-7,few,CASSHSGGSYEQYF,TGTGCCAGCAGCCATTCAGGGGGCTCCTACGAGCAGTACTTC
-,TRBV29-1,TRBJ2-3,many,CSVGTGTSTDTQYF,TGCAGCGTTGGTACAGGCACCAGCACAGATACGCAGTATTTT
TRBD1,TRBV5-1,TRBJ1-2,-,CASSYTGGNYGYTF,TGCGCCAGCAGCTACACAGGGGGTAACTATGGCTACACCTTC
-,TRBV5-1,TRBJ1-3,many,CASSLVGGNTIYF,TGCGCCAGCAGCTTGGTGGGTGGAAACACCATATATTTT
TRBD1,TRBV29-1,TRBJ1-2,few,CSVSGTGEWNGYTF,TGCAGCGTCTCCGGGACAGGGGAATGGAATGGCTACACCTTC
-,TRBV27,TRBJ1-1,few,CASSFLSQGKAFF,TGTGCCAGCAGTTTTCTAAGCCAGGGGAAAGCTTTCTTT
TRBD1,TRBV29-1,TRBJ1-1,few,CSVVRTGNTEAFF,TGCAGCGTCGTACGGACAGGAAACACTGAAGCTTTCTTT
TRBD1,TRBV6-5,TRBJ1-6,many,CASSYLSQGADSPLHF,TGTGCCAGCAGTTACCTTTCACAGGGGGCGGATTCACCCCTCCACTTT
-,TRBV2,TRBJ2-5,-,CAGSFAETQYF,TGTGCCGGCTCCTTTGCGGAGACCCAGTACTTC
TRBD2,TRBV11-3,TRBJ2-1,many,CASSAGTSGSVNNEQFF,TGTGCCAGCAGCGCCGGGACTAGCGGGAGCGTAAACAATGAGCAGTTCTTC
TRBD1,TRBV2,TRBJ2-3,many,CASSRQGSSTDTQYF,TGTGCCAGCAGTCGACAGGGTTCTAGCACAGATACGCAGTATTTT
TRBD2,TRBV7-2,TRBJ2-1,many,CASSPRLAGGPGEQFF,TGTGCCAGCAGCCCTCGACTAGCGGGAGGGCCTGGTGAGCAGTTCTTC
-,TRBV29-1,TRBJ1-5,many,CSVVGENQPQHF,TGCAGCGTTGTAGGGGAGAATCAGCCCCAGCATTTT
-,TRBV4-3,TRBJ1-2,many,CASSHLRQADSYGYTF,TGCGCCAGCAGCCATCTTCGACAGGCCGACTCCTATGGCTACACCTTC